Below are 21 T cell receptor beta chains sequenced from a single sample in a study of long-term antiretroviral therapy in people with HIV. The assay, immunoSEQ v3.0, was run at survey level. Sequencing was performed with immunoSEQ multiplex PCR; in TCRdb, only in-frame clones are kept and a portion is missing. The table has over 30,000 clones, about 96% seen once. This specimen was unsorted PBMCs, taken 6.9 years after starting antiretroviral therapy. These receptor sequences come from a man aged 25 to 45 with HIV.

This chain links TRBV30 with TRBJ2-1; TRBD2 matches at 14 bases. Germline trimming cut 3 bases from V and 8 bases from J; bases unmatched to any gene: 6. The CDR3 runs to 15 residues. Germline CDR1 GTSNPN, CDR2 SVGIG (reference sequence). The CDR3 region is CAWSPGLAGVDEQFF. CDR3 coding DNA: TGTGCCTGGAGCCCGGGACTAGCGGGAGTTGATGAGCAGTTCTTC.

This clone came up once. The rearrangement uses TRBV11-3 and TRBJ2-1, with TRBD2 matching 7 bases. Germline CDR1 and CDR2: SGHNT and YENEEA. The CDR3 has 15 residues. The V segment lost 0 bases and the J segment 7 bases; nucleotides outside the gene matches: 6. This CDR3 is CASSLDRAGKNEQFF. CDR3 DNA sequence: TGTGCCAGCAGCTTAGATCGAGCGGGAAAAAATGAGCAGTTCTTC.

The CDR3 bases are TGTGCCAGCAGCTTGGGACAGGGTCCCACCTACGAGCAGTACTTC. It is translated as CASSLGQGPTYEQYF. This rearrangement joins TRBV7-2 to TRBJ2-7; 9 nucleotides match TRBD1. CDR1 is SGHTA and CDR2 is FQGNSA in the germline V gene. V shed 3 bases, J shed 2 bases, and the junction held 5 bases outside the gene matches. The CDR3 runs 15 residues.

The chain is built from TRBV27 and TRBJ1-2; unclear D gene. CDR1 is MNHEY, CDR2 SMNVEV, per germline (reference sequence). The CDR3 is made up of 11 amino acids. Trimming stripped 4 bases from V and 9 bases from J, with 9 bases between. The DNA for the CDR3 is TGTGCCAGCAGTTATGGAGGAAGCTACACCTTC. This codes for CASSYGGSYTF.

V usage is TRBV30 and J usage is TRBJ1-3, with D hard to call. Germline lookup yields CDR1 GTSNPN and CDR2 SVGIG (reference sequence). V was clipped by 3 bases and J by 0 bases, with 6 bases between them. This CDR3 has 13 amino acids. The CDR3 is CAWSGLSGNTIYF. The DNA for the CDR3 is TGTGCCTGGAGCGGACTCTCTGGAAACACCATATATTTT.

The genes are TRBV12-5 and TRBJ1-4; D is ambiguous. The CDR3 contains 12 residues. Germline V gives CDR1 LGHNT, CDR2 FRNRAP. Trimming removed 6 bases from V and 8 bases from J, with 10 bases in between. CDR3 amino acids: CASGGEVEKLFF. DNA of the CDR3: TGTGCTAGTGGCGGGGAGGTGGAAAAACTGTTTTTT.

The chain couples TRBV29-1 to TRBJ2-7; possible D gene TRBD1, 6 bases. The ends were cut back, 3 bases at V and 2 bases at J, with 14 bases in the middle. CDR1 is SQVTM, CDR2 ANQGSEA, per germline. The CDR3 is made up of 14 amino acids. The chain's CDR3 is CSVEALDSPYEQYF. Written as DNA, the CDR3 is TGCAGCGTTGAGGCATTGGACAGCCCCTACGAGCAGTACTTC.

The J gene is TRBJ2-7, the V gene TRBV7-9, with D hard to call. In germline, CDR1 is SEHNR, CDR2 FQNEAQ (reference sequence). Trimming cost V 5 bases and J 3 bases, with 5 bases left between them. The CDR3 extends over 11 amino acids. Here the CDR3 reads CASSKDYEQYF. For the CDR3, the DNA is TGTGCCAGCAGCAAGGACTACGAGCAGTACTTC.

The chain has TRBV11-1 and TRBJ2-1; no clear D. V lost 2 bases and J 4 bases, leaving 9 bases between the germline ends. Germline V gives CDR1 SGHAT, CDR2 FQDESV (reference sequence). The CDR3 length is 14 residues. The CDR3 DNA reads as TGTGCCAGCAGCTTATTAGACGGATACAATGAGCAGTTCTTC. Residues: CASSLLDGYNEQFF.

A remark on this clone: One end of the junction fails to match germline, which may point to a read error. The chain recombines TRBV7-7 with TRBJ2-1; D is ambiguous. This CDR3 contains 15 residues. Germline loops: CDR1 SSHAT, CDR2 FNYEAQ (reference sequence). This CDR3 is CASSSDEAPYNEQFF. The CDR3, as DNA: TGTGCTAGCAGTTCCGACGAGGCCCCTTACAATGAGCAGTTCTTC.

Turning to this clone: An end of the junction differs from the germline gene, which may be a read error. The genes are TRBV7-7 and TRBJ2-1; 12 bases map to TRBD2. Germline V gene sequence: CDR1 SSHAT, CDR2 FNYEAQ (reference sequence). This CDR3 is 15 amino acids long. This CDR3 reads CASSPRLAGDNEQFF. CDR3 in DNA: TGTGCTAGCAGCCCTCGACTAGCGGGGGACAATGAGCAGTTCTTC.

The sample holds one count of this clone. V is TRBV4-3 and J is TRBJ1-4, with 11 positions matching TRBD1. From germline, CDR1 is LGHNA and CDR2 YSLEER. Trimming removed 0 bases from V and 4 bases from J; junction bases left unmatched: 7. The CDR3 loop spans 18 amino acids. CDR3 protein: CASSQDGQGAKDNEKLFF. Here the CDR3 DNA reads TGCGCCAGCAGCCAAGACGGACAGGGGGCCAAGGATAATGAAAAACTGTTTTTT.

J is TRBJ2-5 and V is TRBV6-6, with D unresolved. Germline V gene sequence: CDR1 MNHNY, CDR2 SVGAGI (reference sequence). The CDR3 runs 15 residues. V lost 6 bases and J lost 0, with 14 bases in between. CDR3 amino acids: CASSPDGLYQETQYF. For the CDR3, the DNA is TGTGCCAGCAGCCCAGACGGATTGTACCAAGAGACCCAGTACTTC.

CDR3 bases: TGTGCCAGCAATAAGCGGGGTACATACAATGAGCAGTTCTTC. Its protein is CASNKRGTYNEQFF. The rearrangement uses TRBV6-5 and TRBJ2-1; TRBD2 agrees at 7 bases. Germline V lookup: CDR1 MNHEY, CDR2 SVGAGI. This CDR3 region has 14 residues. V shed 7 bases and J 4 bases; nucleotides not matched to a gene: 7.

This clone appeared a few times. V usage is TRBV7-9 and J usage is TRBJ2-5, with D tentatively TRBD2 (5 bases). The germline V gene encodes CDR1 SEHNR and CDR2 FQNEAQ (reference sequence). Between the trimmed V and J ends, which lost 1 base and 5 bases, there was a span of 8 bases. The CDR3 has 13 amino acids. The DNA of the CDR3 is TGTGCCAGCAGCTTAGGAGGGTTGGAGACCCAGTACTTC. This gives the protein CASSLGGLETQYF.

The chain has TRBV11-2 and TRBJ2-1; 10 bases map to TRBD2. V lost 4 bases to trimming and J lost 7 bases; unmatched junction nucleotides: 13. Germline CDR1 is SGHAT and CDR2 is FQNNGV. This CDR3 region has 17 residues. DNA of the CDR3: TGTGCCAGCAGCTCCCCCCCCCTAGCGGGAGTAAAGAATGAGCAGTTCTTC. Protein sequence: CASSSPPLAGVKNEQFF.

CDR3 amino acids: CAAGSGRAKPYNEQFF. CDR3 nucleotide sequence: TGTGCCGCGGGGAGCGGGAGGGCAAAACCCTACAATGAGCAGTTCTTC. This chain uses TRBV6-7 with TRBJ2-1; TRBD2 matches at 10 bases. TRBV6-7 has ORF status, its function being uncertain. Losses at the gene ends were 11 bases for V and 2 bases for J; bases not matched to a gene: 12. The CDR3 is 16 amino acids.

The chain links TRBV13 to TRBJ2-2; D is unclear. Trimming stripped 5 bases from V and 2 bases from J, with 3 bases between. Germline lookup yields CDR1 PRHDT and CDR2 FYEKMQ (reference sequence). The CDR3 covers 12 residues. The CDR3 sequence is CASSLNTGELFF. The CDR3 bases are TGTGCCAGCAGCCTAAACACCGGGGAGCTGTTTTTT.

The genes are TRBV6-5 and TRBJ2-2, with D possibly TRBD1 on 6 matching bases. The germline V gene has CDR1 MNHEY and CDR2 SVGAGI. The V end was cut by 1 base, the J end by 2 bases, with 11 bases between. CDR3 size: 16 residues. The CDR3 coding sequence is TGTGCCAGCAGTTACTACGGGACACGCAACACCGGGGAGCTGTTTTTT. Translating it yields CASSYYGTRNTGELFF.

This chain connects TRBV5-1 to TRBJ2-3; possibly TRBD2 for D (5 bases). CDR1 and CDR2 from the germline V gene are SGHRS and YFSETQ. This CDR3 comprises 19 residues. Trimming cost V 4 bases and J 2 bases, with 26 bases left between them. The CDR3 loop reads CASSPRTFLDGVNTDTQYF. The CDR3, as DNA: TGCGCCAGCAGCCCGAGGACTTTTTTGGATGGGGTAAACACAGATACGCAGTATTTT.

V gene TRBV7-9 combines with J gene TRBJ1-2; D is perhaps TRBD1 (6 bases). V lost 5 bases and J lost 9, with 25 bases in between. Germline CDR1 is SEHNR and CDR2 is FQNEAQ (reference sequence). The CDR3 has 16 residues. In nucleotides, the CDR3 is TGTGCCAGCAGCCCCAGGGGAGAGACTATGTTGCCGCGCTACACCTTC. It is translated as CASSPRGETMLPRYTF.